These 32 T cell receptor beta chains originate from one sample sequenced in a study of T cell responses to AZD1222 COVID-19 vaccine. Repertoires were generated with immunoSEQ multiplex PCR, while TCRdb's copy carries only in-frame clones and drops some. The data show approximately 110,000 clones, roughly 90% seen once. The sequencing here drew on peripheral blood, taken 28 days after the second AZD1222 dose. These receptors came from an adult who received the AZD1222 COVID-19 vaccine.

V usage is TRBV24-1 and J usage is TRBJ2-1; TRBD1 matches at 7 bases. Germline V gene lookup returns CDR1 KGHDR and CDR2 SFDVKD. The ends lost 9 bases at V and 5 bases at J; junction bases unmatched: 12. This CDR3 has 15 residues. CDR3 in DNA: TGTGCCACCTCACCGGGACAGTGGAAAGACAATGAGCAGTTCTTC. As protein: CATSPGQWKDNEQFF.

This chain uses TRBV6-1 with TRBJ1-2; 7 nucleotides line up with TRBD1. The V and J ends lost 2 bases and 5 bases, in that order; junction bases with no gene match: 20. The length of the CDR3 is 19 residues. Looked up from germline, CDR1 is MNHNS and CDR2 is SASEGT. CDR3 protein: CASSELGGGYRGPLYGYTF. The DNA of the CDR3 is TGTGCCAGCAGTGAACTTGGGGGGGGATACAGGGGCCCCCTTTATGGCTACACCTTC.

The CDR3 sequence: CASSPPNIPAEQYF. In DNA form, the CDR3 reads TGTGCCAGCTCACCACCGAATATCCCAGCCGAGCAGTACTTC. The V call is TRBV18, the J call TRBJ2-7; D is unresolved. V lost 0 bases to trimming and J lost 6 bases, with 12 bases between them. Per the germline V gene, CDR1 is KGHSH and CDR2 is LQKENI. CDR3 length: 14 amino acids. Variable domain in full (rest from reference TRBV18 and TRBJ2-7): NAGVMQNPRHLVRRRGQEARLRCSPMKGHSHVYWYRQLPEEGLKFMVYLQKENIIDESGMPKERFSAEFPKEGPSILRIQQVVRGDSAAYFCASSPPNIPAEQYFGPGTRLTVT.

The chain employs TRBV18 and TRBJ2-5; TRBD2 aligns across 9 bases. This CDR3 spans 18 amino acids. The J segment lost 0 bases and the V segment lost 1 base, leaving 9 bases of the junction unmatched. CDR1 KGHSH and CDR2 LQKENI come from the germline V gene. CDR3 in amino acids: CASSPLLISGGYQETQYF. The CDR3 bases are TGTGCCAGCTCACCACTGTTGATTAGCGGGGGTTACCAAGAGACCCAGTACTTC.

V gene TRBV6-6 combines with J gene TRBJ2-5, with D possibly TRBD1 on 6 matching bases. Germline lookup yields CDR1 MNHNY and CDR2 SVGAGI (reference sequence). The CDR3 extends over 14 amino acids. The germline V and J ends were trimmed by 7 bases and 3 bases, with 15 bases remaining between them. In DNA, the CDR3 is TGTGCCAGCAAGGTCGGGACAAGTGAAGAGACCCAGTACTTC. Protein: CASKVGTSEETQYF.

This chain connects TRBV12-3 or TRBV12-4 to TRBJ2-5; D call uncertain. Trimming stripped 2 bases from V and 4 bases from J, with 8 bases between. The CDR3 covers 13 residues. The CDR3 region is CASSLLRRETQYF. The CDR3 nucleotides are TGTGCCAGCAGTTTACTAAGGAGAGAGACCCAGTACTTC.

The chain is built from TRBV5-1 and TRBJ2-1; D gene ambiguous. V gave up 2 bases and J gave up 10 bases, with 16 bases separating them. The length of the CDR3 is 14 residues. In germline, CDR1 is SGHRS, CDR2 YFSETQ. CDR3 nucleotides: TGCGCCAGCAGCTTCGGGCCGGAAGATGGGGAGCAGTTCTTC. Translating gives CASSFGPEDGEQFF.

V and J are TRBV5-1 and TRBJ2-7, with TRBD2 matching over 8 bases. CDR3 length: 16 residues. Looked up from germline, CDR1 is SGHRS and CDR2 is YFSETQ. The trim removed 6 bases at V and 1 base at J, leaving 12 bases unmatched. The CDR3 loop reads CASKGGGPGGSYEQYF. CDR3 nucleotide sequence: TGCGCCAGCAAAGGCGGGGGGCCAGGCGGGTCCTACGAGCAGTACTTC. Supplemented by reference TRBV5-1 and TRBJ2-7, the full variable domain reads KAGVTQTPRYLIKTRGQQVTLSCSPISGHRSVSWYQQTPGQGLQFLFEYFSETQRNKGNFPGRFSGRQFSNSRSEMNVSTLELGDSALYLCASKGGGPGGSYEQYFGPGTRLTVT.

The chain has TRBV5-5 and TRBJ2-7; 9 nucleotides agree with TRBD1. The CDR3 has 13 amino acids. CDR1 SGHKS and CDR2 YYEKEE come from the germline V gene (reference sequence). Trimming removed 4 bases from V and 5 bases from J; junction bases left unmatched: 4. Written as DNA, the CDR3 is TGTGCCAGCAGCCGGGACAGGGTACACGAGCAGTACTTC. Its translation: CASSRDRVHEQYF.

The rearrangement links TRBV27 to TRBJ2-2; D not resolved. The CDR3 runs 16 residues. Germline-derived CDR1 and CDR2 are MNHEY and SMNVEV (reference sequence). V lost 5 bases and J lost 6, with 19 bases in between. CDR3 in DNA: TGTGCCAGCAGTCCACGGAGCCTCCTTTTCGCCGGGGAGCTGTTTTTT. The encoded protein is CASSPRSLLFAGELFF.

The chain employs TRBV19 and TRBJ2-1, with 11 bases that match TRBD2. Germline CDR1 and CDR2: LNHDA and SQIVND (reference sequence). CDR3 size: 15 residues. The V and J ends lost 7 bases and 4 bases, in that order; junction bases with no gene match: 6. The CDR3 coding sequence is TGTGCCAGTACGGTAGCGGGGGGGCAATACAATGAGCAGTTCTTC. The encoded protein is CASTVAGGQYNEQFF.

The chain is built from TRBV6-5 and TRBJ2-1; 8 bases map to TRBD2. The germline V gene encodes CDR1 MNHEY and CDR2 SVGAGI. There are 14 residues in the CDR3. Trimming took 7 bases from V and 7 from J; bases not matched to a gene: 9. The CDR3 loop is CASIREGILNEQFF. Written as DNA, the CDR3 is TGTGCCAGCATTCGGGAGGGTATTTTGAATGAGCAGTTCTTC.

The CDR3 DNA reads TGTGCCACCAGTGATTTTGGACAGGGTGCCGGCTACACCTTC. This sequence encodes CATSDFGQGAGYTF. This chain uses TRBV24-1 with TRBJ1-2; the match to TRBD1 covers 8 bases. Germline V gene lookup returns CDR1 KGHDR and CDR2 SFDVKD. The CDR3 runs to 14 residues. V dropped 1 base and J dropped 8; count of bases not matched to a gene: 5.

This chain connects TRBV28 to TRBJ1-5; D gene ambiguous. Trimming stripped 7 bases from V and 3 bases from J, with 10 bases between. CDR1 MDHEN and CDR2 SYDVKM come from the germline V gene. The CDR3 covers 13 residues. The CDR3 DNA is TGTGCCAGCATTTCAGTTCTCAATCAGCCCCAGCATTTT. It encodes CASISVLNQPQHF.

The rearrangement links TRBV25-1 to TRBJ1-2; D is ambiguous. CDR3 length: 13 residues. Germline CDR1 MGHDK, CDR2 SYGVNS. Trimming left V 6 bases short and J 7 bases short, with 15 bases between. The CDR3 sequence is CASSRSWQSGYTF. In DNA form, the CDR3 reads TGTGCCAGCAGCCGGTCCTGGCAGAGTGGCTACACCTTC.

V usage is TRBV6-5 and J usage is TRBJ2-2; D is uncertain. Germline CDR1 and CDR2: MNHEY and SVGAGI. V lost 2 bases to trimming and J lost 5 bases, with 6 bases between them. CDR3 size: 13 residues. The CDR3: CASSYLGTGELFF. In DNA form, the CDR3 reads TGTGCCAGCAGTTACCTGGGAACCGGGGAGCTGTTTTTT.

V usage is TRBV4-1 and J usage is TRBJ1-3, with a tentative D call TRBD1 (5 bases). Germline assignment: CDR1 MGHRA and CDR2 YSYEKL. Deletions cut 1 base from V and 0 bases from J, with 16 bases between. The CDR3 sequence is 18 residues long. CDR3 residues: CASSQVAMTASSGNTIYF. Here the CDR3 DNA reads TGCGCCAGCAGCCAAGTCGCAATGACAGCGAGCTCTGGAAACACCATATATTTT.

The J gene is TRBJ2-7, the V gene TRBV5-1; D ambiguous. V shed 2 bases and J shed 7 bases, with 7 bases lying between them. In germline, CDR1 is SGHRS, CDR2 YFSETQ. The CDR3 contains 11 residues. CDR3 loop: CASSFPKEQYF. The CDR3 DNA reads TGCGCCAGCAGCTTCCCGAAGGAGCAGTACTTC.

The chain couples TRBV4-1 to TRBJ1-2; D gene ambiguous. V dropped 3 bases and J dropped 0 bases, with 14 bases sitting between them. There are 16 residues in the CDR3. Per the germline V gene, CDR1 is MGHRA and CDR2 is YSYEKL. CDR3 in amino acids: CASSQSAGASNYGYTF. The CDR3 nucleotides read TGCGCCAGCAGCCAGTCCGCAGGCGCCTCTAACTATGGCTACACCTTC.

The rearrangement uses TRBV5-6 and TRBJ1-4, with D unclear. The CDR3 is made up of 14 amino acids. Germline V CDR1 and CDR2: SGHDT, YYEEEE. V was pared by 5 bases and J by 6 bases, with 14 bases between. This CDR3 is CASSREVKYEKLFF. CDR3 sequence (DNA): TGTGCCAGCAGTCGGGAGGTGAAGTATGAAAAACTGTTTTTT.

This clone was observed a handful of times. The chain carries TRBV19 and TRBJ1-5, with 9 bases that match TRBD1. The CDR3 contains 17 residues. Trimming cost V 3 bases and J 1 base; bases outside gene matches: 7. Germline V gene lookup returns CDR1 LNHDA and CDR2 SQIVND (reference sequence). The CDR3 region is CASSIWTGTGSNQPQHF. The CDR3 coding sequence is TGTGCCAGTAGTATTTGGACCGGGACAGGGAGCAATCAGCCCCAGCATTTT.

Details on this clone: One junction end does not reproduce the germline sequence, and a read error may be involved. V usage is TRBV7-7 and J usage is TRBJ2-7; the D gene is possibly TRBD2 (5 bases). The germline CDR1 and CDR2 sequences are SSHAT and FNYEAQ (reference sequence). The CDR3 sequence is 12 residues long. For the CDR3, the DNA is TGTGCTAGCAGCCCAGAGGGCGGTGAGCAGTACTTC. Its translation: CASSPEGGEQYF.

This rearrangement joins TRBV28 to TRBJ1-1, with no clear D. CDR3 size: 14 residues. Germline values: CDR1 MDHEN, CDR2 SYDVKM. V was cut by 3 bases and J by 1 base, with 9 bases left in between. The CDR3 DNA follows: TGTGCCAGCAGTTTTTACAGAGCGAACACTGAAGCTTTCTTT. As protein: CASSFYRANTEAFF.

The chain has TRBV27 and TRBJ1-6, with 8 positions matching TRBD1. Germline-derived CDR1 and CDR2 are MNHEY and SMNVEV (reference sequence). This CDR3 is built from 16 residues. The J segment lost 8 bases and the V segment lost 5 bases, leaving 11 bases of the junction unmatched. The CDR3 loop reads CASSPDRGSSHSPLHF. The CDR3 nucleotides read TGTGCCAGCAGTCCAGACAGGGGCTCATCACATTCACCCCTCCACTTT.

V usage is TRBV7-9 and J usage is TRBJ2-3; D gene uncertain. The germline V gene has CDR1 SEHNR and CDR2 FQNEAQ (reference sequence). V was clipped by 2 bases and J by 2 bases, with 11 bases between them. The length of the CDR3 is 15 residues. The CDR3 DNA reads TGTGCCAGCAGCTTAACCCCTACGGTCACAGATACGCAGTATTTT. Translation: CASSLTPTVTDTQYF.

The chain is built from TRBV5-1 and TRBJ2-1; 15 nucleotides align to TRBD2. The CDR3 loop spans 17 amino acids. CDR1 and CDR2 (germline): SGHRS, YFSETQ. Losses at the gene ends were 3 bases for V and 2 bases for J; bases not matched to a gene: 3. The CDR3 coding sequence is TGCGCCAGCAGCTCGGGACTAGCGGGAGGAACCTACAATGAGCAGTTCTTC. Its protein product is CASSSGLAGGTYNEQFF.

A few counts support this clone. The CDR3 nucleotides are TGTGCCAGCAGCTCCGACCCGGGACTAGCGGGAGCTAGCACAGATACGCAGTATTTT. This translates into CASSSDPGLAGASTDTQYF. The V gene is TRBV7-9, the J gene TRBJ2-3, with 14 bases lining up with TRBD2. V trimming: 4 bases; J trimming: 0 bases; junction bases outside the gene matches: 9. The germline gives CDR1 SEHNR, CDR2 FQNEAQ (reference sequence). The CDR3 loop spans 19 amino acids. Full variable domain (remainder filled in from reference TRBV7-9 and TRBJ2-3): DTGVSQNPRHKITKRGQNVTFRCDPISEHNRLYWYRQTLGQGPEFLTYFQNEAQLEKSRLLSDRFSAERPKGSFSTLEIQRTEQGDSAMYLCASSSDPGLAGASTDTQYFGPGTRLTVL.

The gene calls are TRBV11-2 and TRBJ1-1, with a possible D match to TRBD1 (5 bases). The CDR3 has 13 residues. Trimming removed 1 base from V and 8 bases from J, with 11 bases in between. Germline lookup yields CDR1 SGHAT and CDR2 FQNNGV. The CDR3 DNA reads TGTGCCAGCAGCTTAGCATGGGGGGTCGAAGCTTTCTTT. Translated, it gives CASSLAWGVEAFF.

The chain recombines TRBV27 with TRBJ2-5, with a weak D call TRBD1 (6 bases). Germline V gene lookup returns CDR1 MNHEY and CDR2 SMNVEV (reference sequence). V was trimmed by 8 bases and J by 5 bases, leaving 15 bases between them. The CDR3 spans 13 residues. The DNA of the CDR3 is TGTGCCAGCGGTAAAGGGGGTACTGAGACCCAGTACTTC. Encoded protein: CASGKGGTETQYF.

J is TRBJ1-5 and V is TRBV3-1 (or the pseudogene TRBV3-2); 8 positions agree with TRBD1. The CDR3 consists of 16 residues. Germline assignment: CDR1 LGHDT and CDR2 YNNKEL (reference sequence). V lost 1 base, J lost 0 bases, and 2 bases stayed unmatched. The CDR3 region has the DNA TGTGCCAGCAGCCAAGGGACAGGGAATAGCAATCAGCCCCAGCATTTT. This sequence encodes CASSQGTGNSNQPQHF.

The J gene is TRBJ2-1, the V gene TRBV5-1; D may correspond to TRBD1 or TRBD2 (5 bases each). The CDR3 is made up of 18 amino acids. Germline loops: CDR1 SGHRS, CDR2 YFSETQ. V was shortened by 4 bases and J by 0 bases, with 20 bases between the two germline ends. DNA for the CDR3: TGCGCCAGCAGCCCCTACTTACGAGGGGAGAGCTCCTACAATGAGCAGTTCTTC. Its protein product is CASSPYLRGESSYNEQFF.

The V and J genes are TRBV7-2 and TRBJ2-5; perhaps TRBD2 as D (7 bases). Germline CDR1 SGHTA, CDR2 FQGNSA. V lost 0 bases, J lost 5 bases, and 10 bases lay in between. The CDR3 extends over 14 amino acids. CDR3 residues: CASSLAGGGETQYF. The CDR3 nucleotides read TGTGCCAGCAGCTTAGCGGGAGGGGGGGAGACCCAGTACTTC.